This T cell receptor (beta chain) stems from a study of cytomegalovirus exposure and HLA in healthy donors. Overall study results and limits: The number of N-insertions in an Asian-associated ancestry cluster was reportedly below the roughly 620-donor mean in a later analysis. Most observed TCR sequences were rare, whereas some public TCRs were detected in many donors.

The study ran its PCR with 60 Vbeta and 13 Jbeta primers. Profiling relied on immunoSEQ multiplex PCR, and the TCRdb table lists in-frame clones only, not all of them. This sample carries approximately 150,000 clones, approximately 78% of them seen once, and the ten largest clones take over 2%. A word on this clone: Antigen unknown.

Germline V gene sequence: CDR1 MNHNS, CDR2 SASEGT. Between the trimmed V and J ends, which lost 2 bases and 4 bases, there was a span of 17 bases. The CDR3 is made up of 16 amino acids. The rearrangement joins TRBV6-1 to TRBJ2-5; the D gene is possibly TRBD2 (5 bases). The sequence was obtained from a woman in her late teens or twenties in good health and CMV-seropositive. Sequenced sample: PBMCs. The CDR3 is CASSESSAAGVETQYF. The CDR3 region has the DNA TGTGCCAGCAGTGAATCTTCGGCGGCCGGGGTAGAGACCCAGTACTTC.